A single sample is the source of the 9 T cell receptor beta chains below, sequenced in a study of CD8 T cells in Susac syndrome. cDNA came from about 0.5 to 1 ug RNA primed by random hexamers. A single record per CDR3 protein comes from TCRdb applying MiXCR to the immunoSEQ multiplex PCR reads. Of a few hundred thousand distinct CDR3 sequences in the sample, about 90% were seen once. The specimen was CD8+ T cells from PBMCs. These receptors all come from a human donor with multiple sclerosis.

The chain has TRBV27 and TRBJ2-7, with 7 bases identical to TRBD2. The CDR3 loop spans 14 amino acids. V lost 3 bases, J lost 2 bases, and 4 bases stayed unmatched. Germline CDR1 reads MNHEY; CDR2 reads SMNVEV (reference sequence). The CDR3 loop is CASSFVGGTYEQYF. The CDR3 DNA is TGTGCCAGCAGTTTCGTGGGAGGGACCTACGAGCAGTACTTC.

The CDR3 region has the DNA TGTGCCAGCATTGGGGGGACAGGGGACTCTGGGGCCAACGTCCTGACTTTC. Translated: CASIGGTGDSGANVLTF. The V and J genes are TRBV12-3 or TRBV12-4 and TRBJ2-6, with 10 positions matching TRBD1. With V trimmed by 7 bases and J by 0 bases, 6 bases remained unmatched. There are 17 residues in the CDR3.

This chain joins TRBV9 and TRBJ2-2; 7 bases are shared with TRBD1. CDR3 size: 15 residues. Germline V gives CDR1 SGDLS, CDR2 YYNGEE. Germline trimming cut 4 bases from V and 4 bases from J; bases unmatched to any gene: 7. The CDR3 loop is CASSPWDSSTGELFF. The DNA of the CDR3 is TGTGCCAGCAGCCCGTGGGACAGCTCCACCGGGGAGCTGTTTTTT.

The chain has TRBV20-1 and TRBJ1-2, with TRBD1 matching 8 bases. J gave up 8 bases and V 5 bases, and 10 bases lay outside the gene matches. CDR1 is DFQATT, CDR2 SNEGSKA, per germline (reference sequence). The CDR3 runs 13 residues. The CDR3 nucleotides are TGCAGTGCTCCGACTCAGACAGGGGACGGCTACACCTTC. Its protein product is CSAPTQTGDGYTF.

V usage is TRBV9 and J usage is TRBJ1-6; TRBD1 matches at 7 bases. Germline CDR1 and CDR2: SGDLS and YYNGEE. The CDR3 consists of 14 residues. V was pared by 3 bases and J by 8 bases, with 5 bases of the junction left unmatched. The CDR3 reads CASSAGQTDSPLHF. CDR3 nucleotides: TGTGCCAGCAGCGCGGGACAGACAGATTCACCCCTCCACTTT.

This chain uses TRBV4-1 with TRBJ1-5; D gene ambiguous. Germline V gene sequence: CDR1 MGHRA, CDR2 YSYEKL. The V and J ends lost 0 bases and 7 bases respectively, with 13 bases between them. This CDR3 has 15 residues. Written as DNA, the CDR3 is TGCGCCAGCAGCCAAGAGGGCGGAGGCCGGCAGCCCCAGCATTTT. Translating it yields CASSQEGGGRQPQHF.

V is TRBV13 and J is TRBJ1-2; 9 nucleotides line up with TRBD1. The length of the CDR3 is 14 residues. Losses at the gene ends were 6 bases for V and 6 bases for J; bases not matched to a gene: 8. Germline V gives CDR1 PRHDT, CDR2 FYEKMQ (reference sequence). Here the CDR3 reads CASSRGTGTDGYTF. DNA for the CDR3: TGTGCCAGCAGTCGAGGGACAGGGACCGATGGCTACACCTTC.

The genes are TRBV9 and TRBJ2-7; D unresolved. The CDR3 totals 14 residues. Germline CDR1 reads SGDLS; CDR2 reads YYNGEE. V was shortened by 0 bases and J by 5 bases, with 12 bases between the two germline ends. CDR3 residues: CASSVESAPHEQYF. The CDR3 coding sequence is TGTGCCAGCAGCGTAGAGTCAGCCCCCCACGAGCAGTACTTC. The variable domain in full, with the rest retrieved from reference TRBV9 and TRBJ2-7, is DSGVTQTPKHLITATGQRVTLRCSPRSGDLSVYWYQQSLDQGLQFLIQYYNGEERAKGNILERFSAQQFPDLHSELNLSSLELGDSALYFCASSVESAPHEQYFGPGTRLTVT.

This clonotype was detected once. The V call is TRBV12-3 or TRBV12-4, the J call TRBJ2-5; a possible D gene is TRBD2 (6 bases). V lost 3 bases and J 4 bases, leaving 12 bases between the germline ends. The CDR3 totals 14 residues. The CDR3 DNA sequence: TGTGCCAGCAGTTTTGTCGGGGGTACAGAGACCCAGTACTTC. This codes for CASSFVGGTETQYF.